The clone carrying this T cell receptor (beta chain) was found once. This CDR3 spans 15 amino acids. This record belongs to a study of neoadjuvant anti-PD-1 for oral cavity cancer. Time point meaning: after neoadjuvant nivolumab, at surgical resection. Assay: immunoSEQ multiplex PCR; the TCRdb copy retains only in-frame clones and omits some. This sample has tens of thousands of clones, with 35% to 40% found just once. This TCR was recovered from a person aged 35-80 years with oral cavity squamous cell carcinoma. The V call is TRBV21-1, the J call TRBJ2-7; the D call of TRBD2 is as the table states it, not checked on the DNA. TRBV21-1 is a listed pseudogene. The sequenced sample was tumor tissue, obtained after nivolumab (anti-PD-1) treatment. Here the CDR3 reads CASSKPLGSSYEQYF. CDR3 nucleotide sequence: TGTGCCAGCAGCAAGCCCCTAGGAAGCTCCTACGAGCAGTACTTC.